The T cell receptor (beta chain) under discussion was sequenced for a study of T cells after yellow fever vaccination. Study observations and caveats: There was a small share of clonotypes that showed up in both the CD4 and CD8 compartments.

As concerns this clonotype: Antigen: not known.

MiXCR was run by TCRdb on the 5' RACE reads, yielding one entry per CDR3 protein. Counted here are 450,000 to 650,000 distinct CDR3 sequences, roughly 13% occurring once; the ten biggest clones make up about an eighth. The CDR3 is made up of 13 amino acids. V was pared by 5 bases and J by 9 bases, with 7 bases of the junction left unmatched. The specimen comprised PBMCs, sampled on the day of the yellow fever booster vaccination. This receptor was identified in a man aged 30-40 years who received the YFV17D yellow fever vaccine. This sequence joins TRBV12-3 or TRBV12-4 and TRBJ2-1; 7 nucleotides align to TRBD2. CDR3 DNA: TGTGCCAGCAGTGGGGCCGGCGGGGGTGAGCAGTTCTTC. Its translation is CASSGAGGGEQFF.